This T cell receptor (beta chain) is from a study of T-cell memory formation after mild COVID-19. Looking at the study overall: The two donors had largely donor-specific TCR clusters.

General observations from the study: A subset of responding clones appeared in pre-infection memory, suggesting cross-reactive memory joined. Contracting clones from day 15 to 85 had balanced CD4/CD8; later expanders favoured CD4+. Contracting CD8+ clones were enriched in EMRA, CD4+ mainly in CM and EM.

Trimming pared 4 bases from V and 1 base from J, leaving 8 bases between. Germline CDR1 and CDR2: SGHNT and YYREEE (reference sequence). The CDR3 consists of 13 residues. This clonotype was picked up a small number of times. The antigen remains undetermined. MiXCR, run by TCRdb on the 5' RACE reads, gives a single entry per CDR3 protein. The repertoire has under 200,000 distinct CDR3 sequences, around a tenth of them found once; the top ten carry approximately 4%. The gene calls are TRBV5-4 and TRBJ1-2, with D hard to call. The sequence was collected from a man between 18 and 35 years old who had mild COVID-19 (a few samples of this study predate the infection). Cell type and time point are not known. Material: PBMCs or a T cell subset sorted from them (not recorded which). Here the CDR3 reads CASSTKSNYGYTF. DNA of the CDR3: TGTGCCAGCAGCACTAAGAGTAACTATGGCTACACCTTC.